These T cell receptor beta chains were read from a single sample in a study of OX40 agonist ivuxolimab in advanced cancers. The table came from immunoSEQ multiplex PCR; TCRdb's copy has only in-frame clones and leaves some out. This sample has 75,000 to 90,000 clones; about 90% occur once, and the top ten carry 2.5% to 3%. Sequenced material: CD4+ or CD8+ T cells sorted from blood, taken in a trial of the OX40 agonist ivuxolimab. All receptors derive from an adult with an advanced solid tumor such as melanoma, head and neck, liver or kidney cancer. Each CDR3 is given with its conserved first and last residue. A D gene is named only where the DNA matches it firmly. Clone size is not always given. Where it is, it says once, few, many or a class for expanded clones.

>TRBV19|-|-|TRBJ1-1
CASSSVHEDTEAFF
TGTGCCAGTAGTAGTGTTCATGAGGACACTGAAGCTTTCTTT
>TRBV18|-|-|TRBJ1-4
CASSPEDRGNEKLFF
TGTGCCAGCTCACCAGAGGACAGAGGAAATGAAAAACTGTTTTTT
>TRBV6-6|-|-|TRBJ2-1
CASSYVAYNEQFF
TGTGCCAGCAGTTACGTTGCGTACAATGAGCAGTTCTTC
>TRBV2|TRBD2|-|TRBJ2-7
CASSVRLAGGEEQYF
TGTGCCAGCAGTGTTCGACTAGCGGGAGGGGAAGAGCAGTACTTC
>TRBV19|-|-|TRBJ1-5
CASRPRGGNQPQHF
TGTGCCAGTAGACCTCGGGGGGGCAATCAGCCCCAGCATTTT
>TRBV7-3|-|once|TRBJ2-3
CASSFSTDTQYF
TGTGCCAGCAGCTTCTCTACAGATACGCAGTATTTT
>TRBV11-2|TRBD1|-|TRBJ2-2
CASAGLWNRGRSGELFF
TGTGCCAGCGCTGGCCTATGGAACAGGGGGCGCAGCGGGGAGCTGTTTTTT
>TRBV6-6|-|once|TRBJ1-3
CASSYFKAGNTIYF
TGTGCCAGCAGTTATTTTAAGGCCGGAAACACCATATATTTT
>TRBV7-9|-|-|TRBJ1-1
CASSLRYTEAFF
TGTGCCAGCAGCTTAAGGTACACTGAAGCTTTCTTT
>TRBV30|-|-|TRBJ2-3
CAWNREADTQYF
TGTGCCTGGAACAGGGAAGCAGATACGCAGTATTTT
>TRBV5-1|-|-|TRBJ2-5
CASSGGGVYGETQYF
TGCGCCAGCAGCGGGGGCGGGGTGTACGGGGAGACCCAGTACTTC
>TRBV28|-|-|TRBJ1-2
CASSFPGQSDGYTF
TGTGCCAGCAGTTTCCCGGGCCAAAGCGATGGCTACACCTTC
>TRBV15|-|-|TRBJ1-3
CATSRDRGNTIYF
TGTGCCACCAGCAGAGATAGGGGGAACACCATATATTTT
>TRBV23-1|-|-|TRBJ2-7
CASSQSRAGVAYEQYF
TGCGCCAGCAGTCAATCGCGGGCAGGTGTCGCCTACGAGCAGTACTTC
>TRBV5-1|-|-|TRBJ2-3
CASGGGATDTQYF
TGCGCCAGCGGGGGTGGTGCCACAGATACGCAGTATTTT
>TRBV19|-|-|TRBJ2-3
CASGQSSTDTQYF
TGTGCCAGTGGACAGTCGAGCACAGATACGCAGTATTTT
>TRBV5-4|-|-|TRBJ2-5
CAFQRAGESETQYF
TGTGCCTTTCAGAGGGCAGGGGAATCGGAGACCCAGTACTTC
>TRBV5-1|TRBD2|-|TRBJ2-1
CASSSSTSGNEQFF
TGCGCCAGCAGCTCGTCGACTAGCGGAAATGAGCAGTTCTTC
>TRBV6-1|TRBD1|once|TRBJ2-7
CASSGRTGRIYEQYF
TGTGCCAGCAGTGGACGGACAGGGAGGATCTACGAGCAGTACTTC
>TRBV5-5|TRBD1|-|TRBJ2-7
CASSIHPGQGNREQYF
TGTGCCAGCAGCATTCACCCGGGACAGGGGAACCGCGAGCAGTACTTC
>TRBV4-1|TRBD1|-|TRBJ1-6
CASSQPGQGRSPLHF
TGCGCCAGCAGCCAACCGGGACAGGGACGTTCACCCCTCCACTTT
>TRBV2|-|-|TRBJ1-1
CASILDRFNTEAFF
TGTGCCAGCATATTAGACAGGTTCAACACTGAAGCTTTCTTT
>TRBV28|TRBD1|-|TRBJ1-2
CASSSPWAGGIGYTF
TGTGCCAGCAGTTCCCCCTGGGCAGGGGGCATTGGCTACACCTTC
>TRBV7-2|TRBD2|-|TRBJ2-1
CASIRSGGIYNEQFF
TGTGCCAGCATACGAAGCGGGGGGATTTACAATGAGCAGTTCTTC
>TRBV11-2|TRBD1|-|TRBJ1-1
CASRGDRGIPNTEAFF
TGTGCCAGCAGGGGGGACAGGGGGATTCCGAACACTGAAGCTTTCTTT
>TRBV7-2|-|-|TRBJ2-5
CASSFTGPYQETQYF
TGTGCCAGCAGCTTTACGGGACCCTATCAAGAGACCCAGTACTTC
>TRBV30|TRBD1|-|TRBJ1-5
CAWSSTGKQPQHF
TGTGCCTGGAGTTCGACAGGGAAACAGCCCCAGCATTTT
>TRBV5-1|-|-|TRBJ1-2
CASSLATGGPDGYTF
TGCGCCAGCAGCTTAGCCACGGGAGGGCCGGATGGCTACACCTTC
>TRBV7-6|TRBD1|-|TRBJ2-1
CASSLGWTGEDEQFF
TGTGCCAGCAGCTTAGGTTGGACAGGGGAGGATGAGCAGTTCTTC
>TRBV4-1|-|-|TRBJ2-3
CASSHGNSADTQYF
TGCGCCAGCAGCCATGGGAATTCAGCAGATACGCAGTATTTT
>TRBV7-8|-|-|TRBJ2-5
CASSLRAGADQETQYF
TGTGCCAGCAGCTTGAGGGCGGGGGCGGACCAAGAGACCCAGTACTTC
>TRBV27|-|-|TRBJ1-3
CASSPKAGGLSGNTIYF
TGTGCCAGCAGTCCTAAGGCGGGGGGGCTCTCTGGAAACACCATATATTTT
>TRBV4-1|-|once|TRBJ2-3
CASSQGTGGAETQYF
TGCGCCAGCAGCCAAGGAACCGGCGGGGCAGAAACGCAGTATTTT
>TRBV6-4|-|-|TRBJ1-1
CASSGRGGRTEAFF
TGTGCCAGCAGTGGGCGGGGGGGGCGGACTGAAGCTTTCTTT
>TRBV25-1|-|-|TRBJ1-4
CASSATATNEKLFF
TGTGCCAGCAGTGCGACAGCAACTAATGAAAAACTGTTTTTT
>TRBV29-1|-|-|TRBJ1-1
CSVERYQMNTEAFF
TGCAGCGTTGAAAGGTACCAGATGAACACTGAAGCTTTCTTT
>TRBV7-2|TRBD2|-|TRBJ2-2
CASSIRTSYAGELFF
TGTGCCAGCAGCATCCGGACTAGCTACGCCGGGGAGCTGTTTTTT
>TRBV7-8|-|-|TRBJ1-1
CASKGRGDTEAFF
TGTGCCAGCAAGGGCAGGGGAGACACTGAAGCTTTCTTT
>TRBV28|-|-|TRBJ1-2
CASSFQGESYGYTF
TGTGCCAGCAGTTTTCAAGGGGAAAGCTATGGCTACACCTTC
>TRBV7-2|-|-|TRBJ2-5
CASSLLANQETQYF
TGTGCCAGCAGCTTACTGGCCAACCAAGAGACCCAGTACTTC
>TRBV5-4|TRBD2|-|TRBJ2-1
CASSLGLAGGLGNEQFF
TGTGCCAGCAGCTTGGGACTAGCGGGAGGATTGGGCAATGAGCAGTTCTTC
>TRBV4-1|TRBD1|-|TRBJ1-1
CASSHNRGYTEAFF
TGCGCCAGCAGCCACAACAGGGGCTACACTGAAGCTTTCTTT